This T cell receptor (beta chain) was captured by sequencing in a study of T-cell memory formation after mild COVID-19. General study findings and limits: The pre-infection memory compartment contained some responding clones, suggesting cross-reactive memory joined. Still unconfirmed is whether the second-wave clones peaking on day 37 recognized SARS-CoV-2.

Using its own MiXCR run on the 5' RACE reads, TCRdb lists one record per CDR3 protein. This table holds about 560,000 distinct CDR3 sequences, 17% found once. This clonotype was observed a handful of times. The antigen is unknown. Sequenced sample: PBMCs or a T cell subset sorted from them (not recorded which). The clonotype comes from an adult woman who had mild COVID-19 (a few samples of this study predate the infection). Cell type and time point are not known.

The CDR3 DNA reads as TGTGCCAGCAGCCTCCCACTCATCGATACGCAGTATTTT. This translates into CASSLPLIDTQYF. The V gene is TRBV12-3 or TRBV12-4, the J gene TRBJ2-3; the D is unclear. The length of the CDR3 is 13 residues. With 6 bases removed from V and 6 bases from J, the gap between germline ends came to 13 bases.